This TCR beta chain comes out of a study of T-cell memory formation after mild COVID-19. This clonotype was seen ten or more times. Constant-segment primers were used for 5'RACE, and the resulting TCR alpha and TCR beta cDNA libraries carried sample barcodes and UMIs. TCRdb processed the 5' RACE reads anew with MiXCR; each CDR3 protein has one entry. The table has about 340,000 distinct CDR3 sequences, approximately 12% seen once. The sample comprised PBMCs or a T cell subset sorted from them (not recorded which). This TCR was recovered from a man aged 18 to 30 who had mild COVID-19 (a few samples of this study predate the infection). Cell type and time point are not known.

CDR3 bases: TGTGCCAGCAGCTTGGCCGGATCCTACGAGCAGTACGTC. This sequence encodes CASSLAGSYEQYV. This chain uses TRBV5-5 with TRBJ2-7; the D is unclear. Germline lookup yields CDR1 SGHKS and CDR2 YYEKEE (reference sequence). The V gene lost 0 bases and the J gene lost 1 base, with 5 bases spanning the gap. This CDR3 contains 13 residues.